The present T cell receptor beta chain was sequenced within a study of T cell responses to AZD1222 COVID-19 vaccine. The CDR3 has 13 amino acids. Per germline, CDR1 KGHSH and CDR2 LQKENI. The V and J ends lost 6 bases and 7 bases respectively, with 13 bases between them. For this clone: Its target is unknown.

The method was immunoSEQ multiplex PCR; TCRdb's version includes in-frame clones alone and lacks a portion of them. This table has 75,000 to 95,000 clones, around 85% appearing once. Overall study results and limits: Vaccination with two AZD1222 doses was followed by a rise in Spike-specific TCR breadth and depth.

This chain joins TRBV18 and TRBJ2-4; D might be TRBD1 or TRBD2, each matching 5 bases. The source of this sequence is an adult who received the AZD1222 COVID-19 vaccine. Material: peripheral blood, obtained 28 days after the second AZD1222 dose. The CDR3 DNA is TGTGCCAGCTCTCCCGCCAGGGACAACATTCAGTACTTC. Translating gives CASSPARDNIQYF.